The T cell receptor beta chain described here comes from a study of blood T cell repertoires in COVID-19. Study-level background: Acute-phase and convalescent COVID-19 samples originated in the United States, Italy and Spain. T cells, B-cell-depleted T cells, or PBMCs provided the cDNA or gDNA that served as material.

Authors' analysis steps: Nucleated cell number was recorded as an estimate derived from reference gene primer amplification. Profiling relied on immunoSEQ multiplex PCR, and the TCRdb table lists in-frame clones only, not all of them. The D gene and trimming were derived from the DNA, and the V and J assignments and clone size from that table. The profile shows 400,000 to 450,000 clones, roughly 90% of them singletons. The CDR3 extends over 16 amino acids. Trimming removed 1 base from V and 0 bases from J, with 12 bases in between. Germline CDR1 is SGHDT and CDR2 is YYEEEE. This clone was counted a single time.

The chain employs TRBV5-6 and TRBJ2-3; a weak D match, TRBD1 (5 bases). The receptor's source is a woman aged 25 to 39 with active or convalescent COVID-19. The specimen sequenced was peripheral blood. The CDR3 sequence: CASSLLTGSSTDTQYF. CDR3 in DNA: TGTGCCAGCAGCTTGTTAACAGGAAGTAGCACAGATACGCAGTATTTT.